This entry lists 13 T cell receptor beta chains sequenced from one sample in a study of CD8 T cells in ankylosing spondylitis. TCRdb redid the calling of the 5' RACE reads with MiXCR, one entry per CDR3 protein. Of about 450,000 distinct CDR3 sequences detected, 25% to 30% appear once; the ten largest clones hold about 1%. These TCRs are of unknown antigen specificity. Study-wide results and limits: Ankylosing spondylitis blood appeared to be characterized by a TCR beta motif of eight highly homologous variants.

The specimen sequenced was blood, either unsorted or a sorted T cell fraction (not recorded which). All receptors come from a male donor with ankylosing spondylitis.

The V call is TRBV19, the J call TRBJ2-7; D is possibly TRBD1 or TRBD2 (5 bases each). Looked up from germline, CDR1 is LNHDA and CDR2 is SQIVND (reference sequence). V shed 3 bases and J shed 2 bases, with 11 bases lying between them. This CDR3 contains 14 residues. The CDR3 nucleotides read TGTGCCAGTAGTATGGGAGCAGGGCCCTACGAGCAGTACTTC. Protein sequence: CASSMGAGPYEQYF.

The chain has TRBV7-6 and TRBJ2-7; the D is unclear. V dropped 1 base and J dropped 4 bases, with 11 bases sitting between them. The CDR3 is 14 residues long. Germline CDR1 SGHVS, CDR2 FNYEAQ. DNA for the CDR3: TGTGCCAGCAGCTTAGGTCAGCGTGGGTACGAGCAGTACTTC. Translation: CASSLGQRGYEQYF.

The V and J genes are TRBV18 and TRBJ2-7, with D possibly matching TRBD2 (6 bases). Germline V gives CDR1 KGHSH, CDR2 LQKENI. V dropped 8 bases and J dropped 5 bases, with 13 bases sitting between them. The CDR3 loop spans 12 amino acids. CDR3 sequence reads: CASPGGFHEQYF. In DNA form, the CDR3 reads TGTGCCAGCCCAGGAGGGTTTCACGAGCAGTACTTC.

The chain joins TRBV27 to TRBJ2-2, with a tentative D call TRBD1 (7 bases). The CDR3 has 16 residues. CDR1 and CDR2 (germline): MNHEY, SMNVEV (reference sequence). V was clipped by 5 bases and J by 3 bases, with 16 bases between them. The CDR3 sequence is CASSAGGRGYTGELFF. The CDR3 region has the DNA TGTGCCAGCAGTGCCGGGGGCAGGGGGTACACCGGGGAGCTGTTTTTT.

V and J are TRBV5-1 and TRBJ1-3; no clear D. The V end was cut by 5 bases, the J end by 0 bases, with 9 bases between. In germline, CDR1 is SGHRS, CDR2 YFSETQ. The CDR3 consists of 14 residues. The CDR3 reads CASRDRGSGNTIYF. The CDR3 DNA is TGCGCCAGCAGAGACCGTGGCTCTGGAAACACCATATATTTT.

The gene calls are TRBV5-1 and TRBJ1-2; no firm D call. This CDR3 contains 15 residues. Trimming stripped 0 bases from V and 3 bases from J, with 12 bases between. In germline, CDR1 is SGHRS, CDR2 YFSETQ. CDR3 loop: CASSLGTAPDYGYTF. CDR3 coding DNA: TGCGCCAGCAGCTTGGGTACAGCTCCTGACTATGGCTACACCTTC.

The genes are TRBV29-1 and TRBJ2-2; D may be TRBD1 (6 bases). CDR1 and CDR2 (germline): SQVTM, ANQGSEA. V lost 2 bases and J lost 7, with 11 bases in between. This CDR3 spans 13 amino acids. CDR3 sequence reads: CSVESQGRGELFF. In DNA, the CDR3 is TGCAGCGTTGAATCGCAGGGGCGCGGGGAGCTGTTTTTT.

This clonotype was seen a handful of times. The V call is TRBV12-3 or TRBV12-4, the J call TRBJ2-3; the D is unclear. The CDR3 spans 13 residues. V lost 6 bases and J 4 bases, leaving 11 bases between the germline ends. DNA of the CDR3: TGTGCCAGCAGCCCCCAGAGTGCAGATACGCAGTATTTT. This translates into CASSPQSADTQYF.

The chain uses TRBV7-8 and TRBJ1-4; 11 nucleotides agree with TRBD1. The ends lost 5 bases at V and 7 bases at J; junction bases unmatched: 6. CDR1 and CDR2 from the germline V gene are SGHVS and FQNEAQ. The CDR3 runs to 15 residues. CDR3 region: CASSPADRGLEKLFF. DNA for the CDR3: TGTGCCAGCAGCCCCGCGGACAGGGGGCTTGAAAAACTGTTTTTT.

In DNA form, the CDR3 reads TGTGCCAGCAGTCCCCAGGGGACTTTTAGCAATCAGCCCCAGCATTTT. This encodes CASSPQGTFSNQPQHF. The rearrangement uses TRBV27 and TRBJ1-5; D perhaps matches TRBD1 (6 bases). V gave up 5 bases and J gave up 0 bases, with 14 bases separating them. Per germline, CDR1 MNHEY and CDR2 SMNVEV (reference sequence). There are 16 residues in the CDR3.

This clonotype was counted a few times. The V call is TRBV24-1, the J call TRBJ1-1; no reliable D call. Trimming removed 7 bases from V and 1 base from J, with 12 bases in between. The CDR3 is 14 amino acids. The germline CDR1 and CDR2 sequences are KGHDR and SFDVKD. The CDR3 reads CATRADTPNTEAFF. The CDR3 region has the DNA TGTGCCACCAGAGCAGACACACCGAACACTGAAGCTTTCTTT.

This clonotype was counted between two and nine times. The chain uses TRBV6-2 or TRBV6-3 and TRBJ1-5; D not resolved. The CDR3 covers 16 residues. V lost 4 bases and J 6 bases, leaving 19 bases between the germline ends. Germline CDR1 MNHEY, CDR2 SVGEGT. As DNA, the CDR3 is TGTGCCAGCAGTTCCGCGGTCCCTAAACTGGGTCAGCCCCAGCATTTT. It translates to CASSSAVPKLGQPQHF.

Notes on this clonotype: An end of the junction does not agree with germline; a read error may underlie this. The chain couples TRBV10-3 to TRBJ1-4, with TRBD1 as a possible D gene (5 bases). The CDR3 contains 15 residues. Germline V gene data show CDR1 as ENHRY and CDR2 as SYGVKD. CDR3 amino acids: CAISPKQTDIEQLFF. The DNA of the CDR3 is TGTGCCATCAGCCCCAAGCAAACGGACATTGAACAACTGTTTTTT.